This is a list of T cell receptor beta chains from one sample in a study of blood T cell repertoires in COVID-19. Profiled with immunoSEQ multiplex PCR; TCRdb holds only in-frame clones, not every one. The data contain tens of thousands of clones, around 83% of them singletons. The sequenced sample consisted of peripheral blood. The source is an elderly man with acute or convalescent COVID-19. The CDR3 runs from the conserved cysteine through the conserved F or W. The D gene is left open where the match is weak. Clone size is stated in some rows and not others, as once, few, many or a class when expanded.

NA	TRBV11-2	TRBJ2-5	TRBD1	CASSTTGGQETQYF	TGTGCCAGCAGCACGACAGGGGGCCAAGAGACCCAGTACTTC
NA	TRBV7-3	TRBJ2-1	TRBD2	CASSERGGRYEQFF	TGTGCCAGCAGCGAGAGGGGCGGGAGATATGAGCAGTTCTTC
NA	TRBV28	TRBJ2-5	TRBD2	CASRRLAGEGQETQYF	TGTGCCAGCAGAAGACTAGCGGGAGAGGGGCAAGAGACCCAGTACTTC
NA	TRBV24-1	TRBJ1-1	NA	CATSEAGLKNTEAFF	TGTGCCACCAGTGAGGCAGGGTTGAAGAACACTGAAGCTTTCTTT
NA	TRBV19	TRBJ1-5	NA	CASSEEHQPQHF	TGTGCCAGTAGTGAGGAACATCAGCCCCAGCATTTT
once	TRBV5-6	TRBJ1-4	NA	CASSYSGGRPAGEKLFF	TGTGCCAGCAGCTACTCGGGGGGACGGCCTGCGGGTGAAAAACTGTTTTTT
NA	TRBV5-1	TRBJ2-3	TRBD1	CASSTGGTDTQYF	TGCGCCAGCAGCACAGGGGGCACAGATACGCAGTATTTT
NA	TRBV6-5	TRBJ1-4	TRBD1	CASSYWPGGSTEKLFF	TGTGCCAGCAGTTACTGGCCAGGGGGCTCCACTGAAAAACTGTTTTTT
NA	TRBV14	TRBJ2-1	TRBD2	CASSQELAGGRFF	TGTGCCAGCAGCCAAGAACTAGCGGGGGGGAGGTTCTTC
NA	TRBV3-1/TRBV3-2	TRBJ2-3	TRBD2	CASSLQREAGTDTQYF	TGTGCCAGCAGCCTACAGCGGGAGGCTGGCACAGATACGCAGTATTTT
NA	TRBV6-4	TRBJ2-1	NA	CASSRFGVSYNEQFF	TGTGCCAGCTCCCGGTTCGGGGTCTCCTACAATGAGCAGTTCTTC
NA	TRBV3-1/TRBV3-2	TRBJ1-2	NA	CASSSEGEAIYGYTF	TGTGCCAGCTCGAGCGAGGGGGAAGCGATCTATGGCTACACCTTC
few	TRBV5-1	TRBJ1-3	TRBD1	CASSLDGQATSGNTIYF	TGCGCCAGCAGCTTGGATGGACAGGCGACCTCTGGAAACACCATATATTTT